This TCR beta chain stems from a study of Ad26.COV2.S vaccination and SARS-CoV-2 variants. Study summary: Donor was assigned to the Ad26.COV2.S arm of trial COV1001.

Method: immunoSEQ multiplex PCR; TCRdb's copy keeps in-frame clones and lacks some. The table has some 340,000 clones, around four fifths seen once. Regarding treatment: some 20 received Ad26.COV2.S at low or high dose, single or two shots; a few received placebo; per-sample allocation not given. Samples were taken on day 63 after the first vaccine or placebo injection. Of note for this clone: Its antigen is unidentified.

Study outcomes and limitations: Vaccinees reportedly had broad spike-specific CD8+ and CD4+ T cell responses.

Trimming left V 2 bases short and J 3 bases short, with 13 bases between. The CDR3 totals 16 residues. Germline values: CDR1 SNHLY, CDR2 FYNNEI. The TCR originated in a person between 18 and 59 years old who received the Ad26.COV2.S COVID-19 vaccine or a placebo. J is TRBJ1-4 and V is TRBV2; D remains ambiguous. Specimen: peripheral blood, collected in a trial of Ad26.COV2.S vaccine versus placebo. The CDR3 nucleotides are TGTGCCAGCAGTGAATGGGAGGGATGGTCTAATGAAAAACTGTTTTTT. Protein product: CASSEWEGWSNEKLFF.